Given below is one T cell receptor beta chain in context. Trimming took 5 bases from V and 2 from J, leaving 12 bases between them. Germline lookup yields CDR1 SGHTA and CDR2 FQGNSA. CDR3 size: 14 residues. The source of the sample is a study of T cells in Graves' hyperthyroidism and ophthalmopathy. Study background: Sampling of peripheral blood happened at initial diagnosis, prior to any treatment.

Authors of the study amplified TCR beta CDR3 regions from RNA transcripts. The TCR CDR3 was amplified in a first-round RT-PCR using the HTBI primer set. TCRdb ran MiXCR on the multiplex PCR reads and lists one entry per CDR3 protein. The sample shows around 60,000 distinct CDR3 sequences, around half of them seen only once. Based on clinical symptoms, serum thyroxine and TRAb, thyroid ultrasound and orbital computed tomography, diagnoses were reached. Each 10 ml fresh peripheral blood draw supplied the PBMCs. This TCR was sampled from a woman younger than 45 with Graves' ophthalmopathy. The chain employs TRBV7-2 and TRBJ1-2; a possible D gene is TRBD1 (6 bases). Material: blood. CDR3 sequence: CASSHRTVNYGYTF. DNA for the CDR3: TGTGCCAGCAGCCACCGGACAGTCAACTATGGCTACACCTTC. Drawing the rest from reference TRBV7-2 and TRBJ1-2, the complete variable domain is GAGVSQSPSNKVTEKGKDVELRCDPISGHTALYWYRQSLGQGLEFLIYFQGNSAPDKSGLPSDRFSAERTGGSVSTLTIQRTQQEDSAVYLCASSHRTVNYGYTFGSGTRLTVV.